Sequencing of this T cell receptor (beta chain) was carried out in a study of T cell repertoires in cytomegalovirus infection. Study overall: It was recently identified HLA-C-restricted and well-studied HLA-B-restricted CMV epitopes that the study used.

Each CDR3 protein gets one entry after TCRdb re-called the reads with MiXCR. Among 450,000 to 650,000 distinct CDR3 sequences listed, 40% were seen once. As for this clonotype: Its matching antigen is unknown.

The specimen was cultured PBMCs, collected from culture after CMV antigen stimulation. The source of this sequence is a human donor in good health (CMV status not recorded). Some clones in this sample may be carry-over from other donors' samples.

The CDR3 DNA follows: TGTGCCAGCGTGAGACTCCCCAATGAAGCTTTCTTT. Translating it yields CASVRLPNEAFF. The chain links TRBV28 to TRBJ1-1; D is ambiguous. Trimming took off 8 bases at V and 7 bases at J, with 14 bases between the two ends. The CDR3 is 12 amino acids. Germline CDR1 reads MDHEN; CDR2 reads SYDVKM.